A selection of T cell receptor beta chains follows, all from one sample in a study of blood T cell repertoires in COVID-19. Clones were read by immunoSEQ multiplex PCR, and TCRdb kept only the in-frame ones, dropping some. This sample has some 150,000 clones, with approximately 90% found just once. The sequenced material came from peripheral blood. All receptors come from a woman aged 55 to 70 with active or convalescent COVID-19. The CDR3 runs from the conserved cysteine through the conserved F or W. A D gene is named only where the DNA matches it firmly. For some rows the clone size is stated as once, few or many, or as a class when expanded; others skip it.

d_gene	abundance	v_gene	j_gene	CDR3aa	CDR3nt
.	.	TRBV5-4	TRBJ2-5	CASSLEGGAPTQYF	TGTGCCAGCAGCTTGGAGGGGGGGGCGCCGACCCAGTACTTC
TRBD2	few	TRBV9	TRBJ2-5	CASSVRAGIQETQYF	TGTGCCAGCAGCGTCCGAGCGGGGATCCAAGAGACCCAGTACTTC
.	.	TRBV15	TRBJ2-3	CATSPKQGRTDTQYF	TGTGCCACCAGCCCTAAACAGGGTCGGACAGATACGCAGTATTTT
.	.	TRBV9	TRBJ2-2	CASSVLQGGAGELFF	TGTGCCAGCAGCGTACTGCAGGGTGGCGCCGGGGAGCTGTTTTTT
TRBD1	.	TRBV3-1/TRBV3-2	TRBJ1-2	CASSLPGGADYGYTF	TGTGCCAGCAGCCTACCAGGGGGCGCGGACTATGGCTACACCTTC
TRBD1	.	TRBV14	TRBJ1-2	CASSPRQGGDYGYTF	TGTGCCAGCAGCCCGAGACAGGGTGGGGACTATGGCTACACCTTC
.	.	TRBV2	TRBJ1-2	CASSEPGIGGYTF	TGTGCCAGCAGTGAACCAGGGATCGGCGGCTACACCTTC
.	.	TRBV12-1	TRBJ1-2	CASTLLGGTF	TGTGCCAGCACCCTTTTGGGGGGCACCTTC
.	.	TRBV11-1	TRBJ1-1	CASSLSRSSEAFF	TGTGCCAGCAGCCTGAGTCGTAGCTCTGAAGCTTTCTTT
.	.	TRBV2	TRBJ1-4	CASVVFLNEKLFF	TGTGCCAGCGTAGTTTTCCTTAATGAAAAACTGTTTTTT
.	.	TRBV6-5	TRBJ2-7	CASSRAGTYEQYF	TGTGCCAGCAGTAGAGCAGGGACCTACGAGCAGTACTTC
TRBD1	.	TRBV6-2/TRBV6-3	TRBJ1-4	CASSLPGQGNEKLFF	TGTGCCAGCAGTCTACCGGGACAGGGGAATGAAAAACTGTTTTTT
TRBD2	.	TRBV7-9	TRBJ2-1	CASSLVSGTYNEQFF	TGTGCCAGCAGCCTAGTTAGCGGGACCTACAATGAGCAGTTCTTC
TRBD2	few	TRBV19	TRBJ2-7	CASSKGGLAGDTYEQYF	TGTGCCAGTAGTAAGGGGGGACTAGCGGGGGACACCTACGAGCAGTACTTC
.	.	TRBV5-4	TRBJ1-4	CASSSSQGATNEKLFF	TGTGCCAGCAGCTCCAGTCAGGGCGCAACTAATGAAAAACTGTTTTTT
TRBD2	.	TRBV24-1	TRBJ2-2	CATSDGTRDTGELFF	TGTGCCACCAGTGATGGGACTAGAGACACCGGGGAGCTGTTTTTT